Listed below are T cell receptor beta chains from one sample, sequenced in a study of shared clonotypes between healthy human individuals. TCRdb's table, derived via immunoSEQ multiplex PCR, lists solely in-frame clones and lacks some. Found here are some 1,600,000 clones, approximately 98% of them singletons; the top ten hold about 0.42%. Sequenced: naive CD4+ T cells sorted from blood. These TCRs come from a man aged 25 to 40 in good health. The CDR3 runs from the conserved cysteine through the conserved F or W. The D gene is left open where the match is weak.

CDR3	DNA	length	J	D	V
CASSLLLAGRRNEQYF	TGTGCCAGCAGTTTATTACTAGCGGGACGTCGCAACGAGCAGTACTTC	16	TRBJ2-7	TRBD2	TRBV27
CVSSGSNYGYTF	TGTGTTTCGTCCGGATCTAACTATGGCTACACCTTC	12	TRBJ1-2	-	TRBV5-5
CASSPPTSGRAGEQFF	TGTGCCAGCTCACCACCGACTAGCGGGAGGGCCGGTGAGCAGTTCTTC	16	TRBJ2-1	TRBD2	TRBV18
CASSMGHREDTEAFF	TGTGCCAGTAGTATGGGTCACAGGGAGGACACTGAAGCTTTCTTT	15	TRBJ1-1	-	TRBV19
CASFQPSRPGELFF	TGTGCCAGCTTCCAGCCCTCCCGGCCCGGGGAGCTGTTTTTT	14	TRBJ2-2	-	TRBV6-1
CSVEYRVGGELFF	TGCAGCGTTGAATACAGGGTCGGCGGGGAGCTGTTTTTT	13	TRBJ2-2	-	TRBV29-1
CASSLQGGNQPQHF	TGTGCCAGCAGCTTACAGGGAGGAAATCAGCCCCAGCATTTT	14	TRBJ1-5	-	TRBV5-4
CASSLIRADQDTQYF	TGTGCCAGCAGTTTAATTCGGGCAGACCAGGATACGCAGTATTTT	15	TRBJ2-3	-	TRBV28
CASRPDRGGYNEQFF	TGTGCCAGCAGACCGGACAGGGGAGGCTACAATGAGCAGTTCTTC	15	TRBJ2-1	TRBD1	TRBV6-1
CASSPGWQGHYSNQPQHF	TGTGCCAGCAGCCCAGGGTGGCAGGGGCATTATAGCAATCAGCCCCAGCATTTT	18	TRBJ1-5	-	TRBV7-2
CASSRRGPGPTENTEAFF	TGTGCCAGTAGCCGTAGGGGACCCGGCCCGACCGAGAACACTGAAGCTTTCTTT	18	TRBJ1-1	-	TRBV19
CASSDPNTEAFF	TGCGCCAGCTCCGACCCGAACACTGAAGCTTTCTTT	12	TRBJ1-1	-	TRBV5-1
CASSSTGISYEQYF	TGTGCCAGCAGCTCAACAGGTATTTCGTACGAGCAGTACTTC	14	TRBJ2-7	-	TRBV5-6
CASRPRNTGELFF	TGCGCCAGCAGGCCTAGAAACACCGGGGAGCTGTTTTTT	13	TRBJ2-2	-	TRBV10-1